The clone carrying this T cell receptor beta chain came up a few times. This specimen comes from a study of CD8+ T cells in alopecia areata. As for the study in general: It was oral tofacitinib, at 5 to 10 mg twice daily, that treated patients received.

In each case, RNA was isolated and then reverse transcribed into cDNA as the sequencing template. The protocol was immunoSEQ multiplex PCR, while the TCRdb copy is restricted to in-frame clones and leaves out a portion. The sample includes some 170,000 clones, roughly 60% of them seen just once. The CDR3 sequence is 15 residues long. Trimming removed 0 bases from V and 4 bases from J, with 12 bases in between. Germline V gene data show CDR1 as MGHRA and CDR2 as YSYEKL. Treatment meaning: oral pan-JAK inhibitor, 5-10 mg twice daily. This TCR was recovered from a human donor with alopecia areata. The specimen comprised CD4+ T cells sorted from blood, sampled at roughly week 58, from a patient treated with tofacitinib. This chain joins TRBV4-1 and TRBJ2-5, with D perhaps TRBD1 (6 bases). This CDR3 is CASSQDPQGGETQYF. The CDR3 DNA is TGCGCCAGCAGCCAAGATCCACAGGGTGGAGAGACCCAGTACTTC.